This T cell receptor (beta chain) was identified in a study (dated by TCRdb to 2015 to 2018). Broadly, across the study: Human CD8+ TCR repertoires recognizing immunodominant viral antigens were characterized by means of sequence and structural analyses.

TCRdb lists the instrument as Illumina HiSeq 2500. TCRdb took the public reads, trimmed them with fastp at Q25, ran MiXCR for clone calling and kept in-frame beta chains. Every CDR3 protein is listed once, alongside the most common genes and DNA of its rows. This sample gives about 1,500 distinct CDR3 sequences in total; under 25% of them show up just once. The ten largest clones capture 15% to 20% of the sample. General conclusions and limits of the study: Reports indicated that CD8+ TCR repertoires specific to different immunodominant viral antigens were highly diverse and distinct from one another.

This clonotype is assessed as medium-sized (0.01 to 0.1%). This receptor's antigen is unknown. Since a much larger clone is just one base distant, this may be a read error. V is reduced by 3 bases and J by 1 base, leaving a spacing of 10 bases between them. The CDR3 runs 13 residues from the cysteine to the phenylalanine. The CDR3 DNA has 39 bases and is translated from base 1. CDR1 and CDR2, looked up from the germline V gene (reference sequence), are DFQATT and SNEGSKA. The source material was CD8+ T cells (not recorded whether cultured). Here the chain combines TRBV20-1 and TRBJ2-7; the D gene cannot be resolved beyond TRBD1 or TRBD2, each matching 5 bases. This sequence was found in a female donor. The sequenced DNA is TGCAGTGCTAGGGGGGACGGGTCCTACGAGCAGTACTTC. Its protein is CSARGDGSYEQYF.